This entry lists 19 T cell receptor beta chains sequenced from one sample in a study of Ad26.COV2.S vaccination and SARS-CoV-2 variants. Generated by immunoSEQ multiplex PCR, the TCRdb table keeps only in-frame clones and is missing some. The repertoire holds hundreds of thousands of clones, with about nine tenths as singletons. Treatment described: 19 received Ad26.COV2.S at low or high dose, single or two shots; 5 received placebo; per-sample allocation not given. Specimens were obtained on day 63 following the first vaccine or placebo injection. This material consisted of peripheral blood, taken in a trial of Ad26.COV2.S vaccine versus placebo. All receptors derive from a person between 18 and 65 years old who received the Ad26.COV2.S COVID-19 vaccine or a placebo.

The genes are TRBV4-2 and TRBJ1-3; 9 bases match TRBD1. The CDR3 is 15 amino acids. Trimming at V came to 0 bases and at J to 4 bases, leaving 1 base not matched to a gene. Per the germline V gene, CDR1 is LGHNA and CDR2 is YNFKEQ. As DNA, the CDR3 is TGTGCCAGCAGCCAAGATGACAGGGGGGGAAACACCATATATTTT. Protein product: CASSQDDRGGNTIYF.

The J gene is TRBJ2-5, the V gene TRBV18; TRBD2 aligns across 12 bases. CDR1 is KGHSH, CDR2 LQKENI, per germline. The CDR3 covers 15 residues. Germline trimming cut 0 bases from V and 4 bases from J; bases unmatched to any gene: 0. The CDR3 nucleotides are TGTGCCAGCTCACCACCGGGACTAGCGGGAGAGACCCAGTACTTC. Residues: CASSPPGLAGETQYF.

V is TRBV4-3 and J is TRBJ1-3; tentatively, D is TRBD1 (5 bases). Trimming removed 5 bases from V and 2 bases from J, with 13 bases in between. CDR1 and CDR2 (germline): LGHNA, YSLEER. CDR3 length: 15 residues. This chain's CDR3 is CASSSGLAAGNTIYF. The CDR3 DNA reads as TGCGCCAGCAGCTCGGGACTGGCGGCTGGAAACACCATATATTTT.

This sequence joins TRBV19 and TRBJ2-3; 11 bases match TRBD2. Germline CDR1 and CDR2: LNHDA and SQIVND (reference sequence). The V segment lost 8 bases and the J segment 6 bases; nucleotides outside the gene matches: 7. The CDR3 totals 14 residues. In DNA, the CDR3 is TGTGCCAGTGGAACTAGCGGGGGTTACGATACGCAGTATTTT. It yields the protein CASGTSGGYDTQYF.

The chain has TRBV5-6 and TRBJ2-5; 7 bases align to TRBD1. The V segment lost 3 bases and the J segment 5 bases; nucleotides outside the gene matches: 4. The CDR3 is 13 residues long. The germline V gene encodes CDR1 SGHDT and CDR2 YYEEEE. The CDR3 spells CASSSTGMETQYF. The DNA of the CDR3 is TGTGCCAGCAGCTCGACAGGGATGGAGACCCAGTACTTC.

J is TRBJ1-1 and V is TRBV3-1 (or the pseudogene TRBV3-2); D gene ambiguous. CDR1 LGHDT and CDR2 YNNKEL come from the germline V gene (reference sequence). Between the trimmed V and J ends, which lost 1 base and 6 bases, there was a span of 12 bases. The CDR3 contains 14 residues. The CDR3 here is CASSQAYGRSEAFF. The CDR3 DNA is TGTGCCAGCAGCCAAGCGTATGGTCGATCTGAAGCTTTCTTT.

The gene calls are TRBV5-4 and TRBJ2-1; D is unclear. In germline, CDR1 is SGHNT, CDR2 YYREEE (reference sequence). Between the trimmed V and J ends, which lost 6 bases and 2 bases, there was a span of 18 bases. The CDR3 extends over 16 amino acids. DNA of the CDR3: TGTGCCAGCACCTCCCCCTCGACCCGGGCCTACAATGAGCAGTTCTTC. Translating it yields CASTSPSTRAYNEQFF.

This clone was seen just once. This chain connects TRBV2 to TRBJ2-1, with D possibly TRBD1 on 5 matching bases. Deletions cut 6 bases from V and 0 bases from J, with 12 bases between. The CDR3 has 15 amino acids. The germline V gene has CDR1 SNHLY and CDR2 FYNNEI. CDR3 in amino acids: CASREQVSSYNEQFF. The DNA of the CDR3 is TGTGCCAGCAGGGAACAGGTGAGCTCCTACAATGAGCAGTTCTTC.

This chain uses TRBV11-2 with TRBJ1-2; 9 bases line up with TRBD1. Germline CDR1 is SGHAT and CDR2 is FQNNGV. This CDR3 has 14 amino acids. V lost 5 bases and J lost 14; bases outside the gene matches: 15. In DNA form, the CDR3 reads TGTGCCAGCAGCCCCGGGAACAGGGGGCTCGATCTGACCTTC. Its protein product is CASSPGNRGLDLTF.

The rearrangement links TRBV7-2 to TRBJ1-4; TRBD1 might be the D (6 bases). The V end lost 4 bases, the J end lost 8 bases, and 17 bases lay between the germline ends. Germline V CDR1 and CDR2: SGHTA, FQGNSA. The CDR3 loop spans 15 amino acids. Here the CDR3 DNA reads TGTGCCAGCAGCTCGACGACAGGAGGGAACGAAAAACTGTTTTTT. Residues: CASSSTTGGNEKLFF.

The chain combines TRBV15 with TRBJ2-1, with a weak D call TRBD2 (6 bases). This CDR3 comprises 17 residues. Deletions cut 1 base from V and 4 bases from J, with 17 bases between. CDR1 LNHNV and CDR2 YYDKDF come from the germline V gene (reference sequence). The CDR3 loop is CATSRGRDGRSYNEQFF. The CDR3 DNA reads as TGTGCCACCAGCAGAGGTCGGGACGGGAGATCTTACAATGAGCAGTTCTTC.

The chain combines TRBV25-1 with TRBJ1-2; D unresolved. V gave up 3 bases and J gave up 7 bases, with 9 bases separating them. Germline V gene lookup returns CDR1 MGHDK and CDR2 SYGVNS. The CDR3 sequence is 12 residues long. CDR3 DNA sequence: TGTGCCAGCAGTGAGTTAGGGAGTGGCTACACCTTC. As protein: CASSELGSGYTF.

Here the CDR3 DNA reads TGCGCCAGCAGCTTGGCCCCCGCAGGGGATAATTCACCCCTCCACTTT. Translating it yields CASSLAPAGDNSPLHF. This chain joins TRBV5-1 and TRBJ1-6, with a tentative D call TRBD1 (6 bases). This CDR3 has 16 amino acids. V was trimmed by 0 bases and J by 5 bases, leaving 12 bases between them. The V gene's germline CDR1 is SGHRS and CDR2 YFSETQ.

The rearrangement links TRBV6-2 or TRBV6-3 to TRBJ1-5; D not certain. V was clipped by 0 bases and J by 6 bases, with 21 bases between them. CDR1 MNHEY and CDR2 SVGEGT come from the germline V gene. CDR3 size: 18 residues. CDR3 sequence: CASSYSKIGPSGVQPQHF. CDR3 bases: TGTGCCAGCAGTTACTCGAAAATTGGCCCCTCCGGGGTTCAGCCCCAGCATTTT.

This chain joins TRBV6-4 and TRBJ1-5; unclear D gene. The germline CDR1 and CDR2 sequences are MRHNA and SNTAGT. The CDR3 is 13 residues long. V gave up 4 bases and J gave up 3 bases, with 7 bases separating them. CDR3 in DNA: TGTGCCAGCAGTGTAGCCGCCAATCAGCCCCAGCATTTT. Residues: CASSVAANQPQHF.

This chain links TRBV27 with TRBJ1-2; 7 bases fit TRBD1. V gave up 7 bases and J gave up 1 base; unmatched junction bases: 15. The CDR3 contains 17 residues. CDR1 and CDR2 (germline): MNHEY, SMNVEV (reference sequence). The CDR3 is CASTRTWGTADNYGYTF. CDR3 nucleotide sequence: TGTGCCAGCACCAGGACCTGGGGGACAGCAGATAACTATGGCTACACCTTC.

CDR3 sequence: CASSLDRETQYF. The DNA of the CDR3 is TGTGCCAGCAGTTTAGACAGAGAGACCCAGTACTTC. The chain links TRBV28 to TRBJ2-5; possibly TRBD1 for D (5 bases). Germline CDR1 and CDR2: MDHEN and SYDVKM. Trimming shortened V by 2 bases and J by 4 bases, and 5 bases separated the two germline ends. The CDR3 covers 12 residues.

The chain employs TRBV6-2 or TRBV6-3 and TRBJ2-3, with TRBD1 as a possible D gene (5 bases). The germline V and J ends were trimmed by 4 bases and 6 bases, with 20 bases remaining between them. The CDR3 sequence is 16 residues long. CDR1 MNHEY and CDR2 SVGEGT come from the germline V gene. DNA of the CDR3: TGTGCCAGCAGTTCCAGGGCTACGGTGAATAGGGATACGCAGTATTTT. It encodes CASSSRATVNRDTQYF.

The chain uses TRBV7-9 and TRBJ2-7, with D possibly matching TRBD1 (5 bases). Between the trimmed V and J ends, which lost 4 bases and 0 bases, there was a span of 13 bases. CDR1 and CDR2 (germline): SEHNR, FQNEAQ (reference sequence). This CDR3 contains 15 residues. CDR3 protein: CASSSPLTDSYEQYF. The CDR3 nucleotides read TGTGCCAGCAGCTCCCCGTTGACAGACTCCTACGAGCAGTACTTC.